This T cell receptor beta chain was identified during a study of T cell changes during pregnancy in multiple sclerosis. This clone was detected only once. Sequencing used immunoSEQ multiplex PCR; TCRdb keeps in-frame clones, though not all of them. Here the sample spans 18,000 or so clones, 70% to 90% being singletons. V lost 0 bases to trimming and J lost 4 bases; unmatched junction nucleotides: 2. Germline assignment: CDR1 SGDLS and CDR2 YYNGEE. This CDR3 has 14 amino acids. The chain recombines TRBV9 with TRBJ1-1; TRBD1 matches 8 bases. Sequenced material: CD4+ T cells from peripheral blood mononuclear cells, taken in the first trimester of pregnancy. This TCR derives from a female donor in good health, enrolled as a control in a pregnancy study. CDR3 bases: TGTGCCAGCAGCGTAGGTCAGGGGGCCACTGAAGCTTTCTTT. It encodes CASSVGQGATEAFF.